This T cell receptor beta chain was sequenced in a study of cytomegalovirus exposure and HLA in healthy donors. This CDR3 is 15 amino acids long. Germline assignment: CDR1 LGHNA and CDR2 YSLEER. Trimming took 3 bases from V and 2 from J, leaving 14 bases between them. The PCR ran on 60 Vbeta and 13 Jbeta primers. Sequencing used immunoSEQ multiplex PCR; TCRdb keeps in-frame clones, though not all of them. The profile shows over 150,000 clones, about 80% of them singletons. The sequencing sample was made of PBMCs. The source is a man aged 25 to 40 in good health and CMV-seropositive. This chain links TRBV4-3 with TRBJ2-7; maybe TRBD2 (5 bases). The CDR3 protein is CASSHSLGSAYEQYF. In nucleotides, the CDR3 is TGCGCCAGCAGCCATTCGTTAGGGAGTGCCTACGAGCAGTACTTC.